This T cell receptor beta chain stems from a study of circulating and synovial CD4+ cells in juvenile arthritis (TCRdb year 2014). Context from the whole study: Within each patient, the TCRbeta CDR3 repertoires of synovial CD4 T cells, bulk blood CD4 T cells and circulating HLA-DR+ CD4 T cells were compared. Repertoire sequencing was performed with the aim of confirming enrichment of synovial clonotypes in a circulating synovial-like CD4 T cell subset. Results and caveats for the whole study, not just this receptor: Circulating pathogenic-like lymphocytes clustered together with synovial T cells, and compared with bulk blood, the circulating pathogenic-like lymphocytes shared a substantially higher fraction of CDR3 sequences with synovium. Lower diversity was observed in synovial and circulating pathogenic-like lymphocyte repertoires than in bulk blood CD4 repertoires, and some CPL samples were found to be as oligoclonal as synovium. Since overlap with synovium went up as sequencing depth increased, the measured fractions of shared clonotypes likely underestimated the full repertoire overlap. The difference between circulating pathogenic-like lymphocytes and bulk blood T cells was not detected by traditional Vbeta family usage analysis. CPL and bulk blood CD4 samples differed in T cell genome counts by at least an order of magnitude, so sample-size effects were addressed.

Donors of the sequenced samples were patients with active juvenile idiopathic arthritis. Cells were sorted right after thawing, and dead cells were excluded with Live/Dead Fixable Near-IR Stain. In the case of this clone: Its antigen is currently not known. No much larger clone exists at a distance of one base, and base qualities are not known.

V trim: 3 bases; J trim: 4 bases; unmatched bases: 5. The germline V gene encodes CDR1 SNHLY and CDR2 FYNNEI. From its cysteine to its phenylalanine, the CDR3 spans 14 amino acids. Only CDR3 DNA remains: 42 bases, in frame from the first base. The library was produced with the immunoSEQ multiplex PCR assay. TCRbeta CDR3 sequencing was carried out by an external provider as a commercial service. In the authors' own workflow: The analyses relied on productive nucleotide sequences along with amino acid sequences obtained through in silico translation. To equalise sample size, diversity was assessed as Renyi entropy across alpha values by taking the median of 200 repeated subsamples. Pairwise repertoire distance was calculated as one minus the Chao-modified Jaccard index, correcting for under-sampling, and used for clustering. Frequency-weighted overlap with synovial clonotypes was calculated over 200 sample sizes with 200 draws without replacement at each size, and the overlap was reported at the size of the smaller sample. The immuneACCESS repertoire file appears here via TCRdb, limited to in-frame rearrangements. These files lack a portion of the clones; in checked studies, under half of the deficit traces to unresolved V genes, and the cause of the others is not known. That table supplies the V and J calls and clone size; D and trimming were determined from the DNA. The sample table shows roughly 1,500 clones, and about 96% are seen once. Of the sample, roughly 2.7% is held by the ten largest clones.

The clonotype was recovered from a human donor with juvenile idiopathic arthritis. Source material: CD4+ T cells from synovial fluid. The chain joins TRBV2 to TRBJ2-7; 8 bases in the middle match TRBD1. The CDR3 region has the sequence CASSDRGRVYEQYF. The bases are TGTGCCAGCAGTGACAGGGGGCGAGTATACGAGCAGTACTTC. The full variable domain, with segments outside the CDR3 supplied by the reference TRBV2 and TRBJ2-7 proteins, appears as EPEVTQTPSHQVTQMGQEVILRCVPISNHLYFYWYRQILGQKVEFLVSFYNNEISEKSEIFDDQFSVERPDGSNFTLKIRSTKLEDSAMYFCASSDRGRVYEQYFGPGTRLTVT.